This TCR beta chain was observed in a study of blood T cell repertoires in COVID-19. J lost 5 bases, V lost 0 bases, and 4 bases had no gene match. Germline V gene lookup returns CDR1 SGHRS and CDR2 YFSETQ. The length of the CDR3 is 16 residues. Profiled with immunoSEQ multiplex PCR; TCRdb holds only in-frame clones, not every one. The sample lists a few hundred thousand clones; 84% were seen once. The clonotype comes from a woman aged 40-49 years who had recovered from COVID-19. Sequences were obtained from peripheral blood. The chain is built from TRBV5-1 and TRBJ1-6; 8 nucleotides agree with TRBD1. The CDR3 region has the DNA TGCGCCAGCAGCTTGGATTGGACAGGGAATAATTCACCCCTCCACTTT. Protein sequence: CASSLDWTGNNSPLHF.